A single sample gave rise to the 5 T cell receptor beta chains below, sequenced in a study of blood T cell repertoires in COVID-19. This table comes from immunoSEQ multiplex PCR, and its TCRdb copy is limited to in-frame clones, with some not included. This table has some 260,000 clones, approximately 86% appearing once. Sequenced: peripheral blood. The receptors shown here come from a woman aged 25-40 years with acute or convalescent COVID-19.

The V call is TRBV7-2, the J call TRBJ1-1; 8 positions agree with TRBD1. V was pared by 1 base and J by 0 bases, with 1 base of the junction left unmatched. In germline, CDR1 is SGHTA, CDR2 FQGNSA. The CDR3 extends over 15 amino acids. CDR3 DNA: TGTGCCAGCAGCTTAGGGGACAGGATGAACACTGAAGCTTTCTTT. Translating gives CASSLGDRMNTEAFF.

This chain joins TRBV28 and TRBJ2-5, with D unclear. Germline V gene data show CDR1 as MDHEN and CDR2 as SYDVKM. Trimming stripped 2 bases from V and 6 bases from J, with 16 bases between. This CDR3 comprises 15 residues. CDR3 protein: CASSLGSTSWKTQYF. CDR3 bases: TGTGCCAGCAGTTTAGGTAGCACCTCATGGAAGACCCAGTACTTC. Complete variable domain (other parts from reference TRBV28 and TRBJ2-5): DVKVTQSSRYLVKRTGEKVFLECVQDMDHENMFWYRQDPGLGLRLIYFSYDVKMKEKGDIPEGYSVSREKKERFSLILESASTNQTSMYLCASSLGSTSWKTQYFGPGTRLLVL.

The chain links TRBV9 to TRBJ2-5; 8 bases fit TRBD1. The CDR3 covers 14 residues. The J segment lost 5 bases and the V segment lost 4 bases, leaving 7 bases of the junction unmatched. CDR1 and CDR2 (germline): SGDLS, YYNGEE. The CDR3 protein is CASSLPDRGETQYF. Written as DNA, the CDR3 is TGTGCCAGCAGCCTACCAGACAGGGGTGAGACCCAGTACTTC.

The chain joins TRBV4-3 to TRBJ2-7, with 13 bases identical to TRBD2. Trimming took 2 bases from V and 4 from J; bases not matched to a gene: 8. The CDR3 extends over 17 amino acids. The V gene's germline CDR1 is LGHNA and CDR2 YSLEER. CDR3 loop: CASSQTLGLAGVYEQYF. The CDR3 DNA is TGCGCCAGCAGCCAAACCCTCGGACTAGCGGGAGTTTACGAGCAGTACTTC.

This chain links TRBV7-8 with TRBJ1-1; 8 bases map to TRBD1. V was pared by 5 bases and J by 4 bases, with 6 bases of the junction left unmatched. The CDR3 runs 14 residues. Germline values: CDR1 SGHVS, CDR2 FQNEAQ. The CDR3 region has the DNA TGTGCCAGCAGCCAGAGACAGGGGCGCACTGAAGCTTTCTTT. Translation gives CASSQRQGRTEAFF.